These 6 T cell receptor beta chains were sequenced from one sample in a study of blood T cell repertoires in COVID-19. The method was immunoSEQ multiplex PCR; TCRdb's version includes in-frame clones alone and lacks a portion of them. The repertoire has 350,000 to 400,000 clones, 85% to 90% of them found once; the top ten carry 6.5% to 7%. The sequencing sample was made of peripheral blood. These TCRs come from a man younger than 35 with active or convalescent COVID-19.

This chain joins TRBV2 and TRBJ1-2, with 7 nucleotides matching TRBD1. The CDR3 consists of 16 residues. The germline V gene encodes CDR1 SNHLY and CDR2 FYNNEI. J was trimmed by 1 base and V by 8 bases; bases with no gene match: 13. The CDR3 region has the DNA TGTGCCAGCGGAAGAAGACAGGGACCTAATAACTATGGCTACACCTTC. Translated, it gives CASGRRQGPNNYGYTF.

Turning to this clone: Other DNA sequences from this sample encode an identical CDR3 as well. The genes are TRBV9 and TRBJ1-1, with 9 bases fitting TRBD1. V shed 0 bases and J 3 bases; nucleotides not matched to a gene: 3. The CDR3 is made up of 15 amino acids. The V gene's germline CDR1 is SGDLS and CDR2 YYNGEE. The CDR3 sequence is CASSVVGQGDTEAFF. CDR3 in DNA: TGTGCCAGCAGCGTAGTGGGACAGGGTGACACTGAAGCTTTCTTT.

A few counts support this clone. The rearrangement joins TRBV11-2 to TRBJ1-5; D gene ambiguous. CDR1 is SGHAT, CDR2 FQNNGV, per germline. V was clipped by 1 base and J by 0 bases, with 4 bases between them. The CDR3 totals 14 residues. In nucleotides, the CDR3 is TGTGCCAGCAGCTTAGCAGATAGCAATCAGCCCCAGCATTTT. Its protein is CASSLADSNQPQHF.

This clone was seen more than once but under ten times. This chain connects TRBV7-9 to TRBJ1-1; the D gene is possibly TRBD1 (5 bases). Trimming cost V 6 bases and J 7 bases, with 12 bases left between them. The CDR3 is 12 residues long. Germline lookup yields CDR1 SEHNR and CDR2 FQNEAQ (reference sequence). The CDR3 nucleotides read TGTGCCAGCAGTAAGGGGATTCTTGAAGCTTTCTTT. Its translation: CASSKGILEAFF.

The chain uses TRBV2 and TRBJ1-3, with TRBD1 identical over 7 bases. The length of the CDR3 is 13 residues. Germline CDR1 SNHLY, CDR2 FYNNEI. V trimming: 7 bases; J trimming: 2 bases; junction bases outside the gene matches: 2. Here the CDR3 DNA reads TGTGCCAGCATGGGACAGACTGGAAACACCATATATTTT. Its translation: CASMGQTGNTIYF.

V usage is TRBV7-6 and J usage is TRBJ2-5, with 8 bases that match TRBD2. Germline V gene sequence: CDR1 SGHVS, CDR2 FNYEAQ. Germline trimming cut 1 base from V and 0 bases from J; bases unmatched to any gene: 1. The CDR3 totals 15 residues. The CDR3 reads CASSLEAGDQETQYF. The CDR3 coding sequence is TGTGCCAGCAGCTTAGAAGCGGGGGACCAAGAGACCCAGTACTTC. The full variable domain, its missing parts supplied by reference TRBV7-6 and TRBJ2-5, is GAGVSQSPRYKVTKRGQDVALRCDPISGHVSLYWYRQALGQGPEFLTYFNYEAQQDKSGLPNDRFSAERPEGSISTLTIQRTEQRDSAMYRCASSLEAGDQETQYFGPGTRLLVL.